One and the same sample provided the 25 T cell receptor beta chains below, sequenced in a study of neurological immune-mediated disorders. TCRdb re-analysed the 5' RACE reads in MiXCR, keeping a single row per CDR3 protein. The table has about 46,000 distinct CDR3 sequences, 3.5% to 5% seen once. The material sequenced was PBMCs. The receptors derive from a woman aged 55-69 years with multiple sclerosis.

The genes are TRBV28 and TRBJ2-7; no clear D gene. Trimming took off 5 bases at V and 1 base at J, with 12 bases between the two ends. The CDR3 is 14 residues long. Germline CDR1 and CDR2: MDHEN and SYDVKM. In DNA form, the CDR3 reads TGTGCCAGCAGTATCCTCAACCCATCCTACGAGCAGTACTTC. It encodes CASSILNPSYEQYF.

This clonotype occurred a few times. The chain has TRBV5-1 and TRBJ2-2; TRBD2 matches at 10 bases. V gave up 0 bases and J gave up 2 bases; unmatched junction bases: 1. Per germline, CDR1 SGHRS and CDR2 YFSETQ. The CDR3 contains 16 residues. The CDR3 region is CASSLGTSGNTGELFF. In nucleotides, the CDR3 is TGCGCCAGCAGCTTGGGGACTAGCGGAAACACCGGGGAGCTGTTTTTT. The whole variable domain, remainder taken from reference TRBV5-1 and TRBJ2-2, is KAGVTQTPRYLIKTRGQQVTLSCSPISGHRSVSWYQQTPGQGLQFLFEYFSETQRNKGNFPGRFSGRQFSNSRSEMNVSTLELGDSALYLCASSLGTSGNTGELFFGEGSRLTVL.

In this sample, this clonotype turned up many times. The chain combines TRBV4-2 with TRBJ2-5; 7 positions match TRBD2. The CDR3 contains 13 residues. Germline CDR1 is LGHNA and CDR2 is YNFKEQ. J was trimmed by 3 bases and V by 5 bases; bases with no gene match: 3. DNA for the CDR3: TGTGCCAGCAGCGTGAGCGGGGAAGAGACCCAGTACTTC. This encodes CASSVSGEETQYF.

This clonotype was recorded at least ten times. The gene calls are TRBV12-3 or TRBV12-4 and TRBJ2-3; D gene unclear. The V and J ends lost 2 bases and 7 bases respectively, with 4 bases between them. The length of the CDR3 is 11 residues. CDR3 in amino acids: CASSLSYTQYF. DNA of the CDR3: TGTGCCAGCAGTTTATCATATACGCAGTATTTT.

This chain's CDR3 is CASSPGTEQYF. The CDR3 DNA is TGTGCCAGCAGCCCGGGGACAGAGCAGTACTTC. V and J are TRBV7-9 and TRBJ2-7; maybe TRBD1 (6 bases). Germline V gene lookup returns CDR1 SEHNR and CDR2 FQNEAQ (reference sequence). V gave up 5 bases and J gave up 7 bases, with 9 bases separating them. The CDR3 sequence is 11 residues long.

By sample fraction, this clonotype is medium-sized (0.01 to 0.1%). The rearrangement uses TRBV10-3 and TRBJ2-2; tentative D call: TRBD2 (5 bases). The CDR3 is made up of 14 amino acids. Trimming pared 4 bases from V and 4 bases from J, leaving 10 bases between. From germline, CDR1 is ENHRY and CDR2 SYGVKD. CDR3 DNA: TGTGCCATCAGTGGCCTAGAGGGCACCGGGGAGCTGTTTTTT. Its protein is CAISGLEGTGELFF.

This clonotype was recorded many times. This chain joins TRBV5-5 and TRBJ1-1; D is perhaps TRBD1 (5 bases). CDR3 length: 13 amino acids. V gave up 4 bases and J gave up 3 bases, with 10 bases separating them. Germline V gives CDR1 SGHKS, CDR2 YYEKEE (reference sequence). The CDR3 bases are TGTGCCAGCAGCCCCGACAGTTACACTGAAGCTTTCTTT. It yields the protein CASSPDSYTEAFF.

This clonotype was observed at least ten times. The chain recombines TRBV7-9 with TRBJ1-2; D not certain. The germline V gene encodes CDR1 SEHNR and CDR2 FQNEAQ (reference sequence). This CDR3 has 15 amino acids. V was clipped by 4 bases and J by 8 bases, with 20 bases between them. The CDR3 nucleotides are TGTGCCAGCAGCTCACCGGACCGCCGGGCAAAGGGCTACACCTTC. The encoded protein is CASSSPDRRAKGYTF.

This clonotype was found many times. The chain uses TRBV29-1 and TRBJ2-2, with TRBD2 matching 9 bases. The CDR3 is made up of 14 amino acids. The J segment lost 3 bases and the V segment lost 4 bases, leaving 3 bases of the junction unmatched. Germline assignment: CDR1 SQVTM and CDR2 ANQGSEA. Here the CDR3 reads CSVGASGDTGELFF. CDR3 in DNA: TGCAGCGTTGGGGCTAGCGGGGACACCGGGGAGCTGTTTTTT.

Ten or more counts support this clonotype. Mismatch with germline at one junction end may stem from a read error. The chain has TRBV5-1 and TRBJ2-3; D gene unclear. Per the germline V gene, CDR1 is SGHRS and CDR2 is YFSETQ. The length of the CDR3 is 12 residues. CDR3 nucleotides: TGTGCCAGCAGCTTAGCAGCAGATACGCAGTATTTT. It translates to CASSLAADTQYF. The variable domain in full, completed from reference TRBV5-1 and TRBJ2-3, reads KAGVTQTPRYLIKTRGQQVTLSCSPISGHRSVSWYQQTPGQGLQFLFEYFSETQRNKGNFPGRFSGRQFSNSRSEMNVSTLELGDSALYLCASSLAADTQYFGPGTRLTVL.

This clonotype was seen more than once but under ten times. The chain links TRBV5-1 to TRBJ2-7, with D possibly being TRBD1 or TRBD2 (6 bases each). Trimming pared 1 base from V and 3 bases from J, leaving 14 bases between. The length of the CDR3 is 15 residues. The germline V gene encodes CDR1 SGHRS and CDR2 YFSETQ. The CDR3 bases are TGCGCCAGCAGCTTGCAAGGGGGGTTCGACTACGAGCAGTACTTC. This sequence encodes CASSLQGGFDYEQYF.

This clonotype appeared a few times. The rearrangement links TRBV7-2 to TRBJ1-2, with a tentative D call TRBD1 (5 bases). The CDR3 loop spans 16 amino acids. Germline V gives CDR1 SGHTA, CDR2 FQGNSA. The germline V and J ends were trimmed by 0 bases and 1 base, with 12 bases remaining between them. CDR3 protein: CASSLAAGTLNYGYTF. For the CDR3, the DNA is TGTGCCAGCAGCTTAGCGGCCGGGACCCTTAACTATGGCTACACCTTC.

The table lists this clonotype with a few counts. The V gene is TRBV3-1, the J gene TRBJ2-5; D gene unclear. V lost 2 bases to trimming and J lost 5 bases, with 9 bases between them. The CDR3 has 13 amino acids. The germline CDR1 and CDR2 sequences are LGHDT and YNNKEL (reference sequence). CDR3 protein: CASSQQRRETQYF. CDR3 nucleotides: TGTGCCAGCAGCCAACAAAGGCGGGAGACCCAGTACTTC.

The chain is built from TRBV7-8 and TRBJ1-1, with 8 positions matching TRBD1. The CDR3 totals 14 residues. Germline values: CDR1 SGHVS, CDR2 FQNEAQ. The trim removed 5 bases at V and 1 base at J, leaving 3 bases unmatched. The CDR3 nucleotides are TGTGCCAGCAGCAAACAGGGGGGGAACACTGAAGCTTTCTTT. Translating it yields CASSKQGGNTEAFF.

Many counts were recorded for this clonotype. This sequence joins TRBV15 and TRBJ2-1; no firm D call. Trimming took off 0 bases at V and 7 bases at J, with 10 bases between the two ends. Germline CDR1 and CDR2: LNHNV and YYDKDF (reference sequence). This CDR3 has 14 amino acids. The CDR3 bases are TGTGCCACCAGCAGAGATCGATGGCCAAATGAGCAGTTCTTC. It codes for CATSRDRWPNEQFF.

This clonotype was detected many times. The chain uses TRBV20-1 and TRBJ1-2; a weak D match, TRBD1 (5 bases). Germline V lookup: CDR1 DFQATT, CDR2 SNEGSKA (reference sequence). The ends were cut back, 3 bases at V and 7 bases at J, with 15 bases in the middle. CDR3 size: 13 residues. CDR3 nucleotides: TGCAGTGCTAGCCCCGGGCAGGGAGTTGGCTACACCTTC. Translated: CSASPGQGVGYTF.

This clonotype has only a few counts. The rearrangement links TRBV20-1 to TRBJ1-2, with a tentative D call TRBD1 (6 bases). CDR3 length equals 15 residues. The V gene's germline CDR1 is DFQATT and CDR2 SNEGSKA (reference sequence). V was trimmed by 3 bases and J by 7 bases, leaving 21 bases between them. CDR3 in DNA: TGCAGTGCTAGGGGGGGCGTTTTTGTAGAATCTGGCTACACCTTC. It encodes CSARGGVFVESGYTF.

This clonotype was seen at least ten times. The chain links TRBV20-1 to TRBJ2-7, with 10 bases aligning to TRBD1. The germline V gene has CDR1 DFQATT and CDR2 SNEGSKA (reference sequence). Unmatched junction bases numbered 7, after V lost 0 bases and J lost 2 bases. The CDR3 is 16 residues long. CDR3 amino acids: CSAREGIGTGAYEQYV. CDR3 nucleotide sequence: TGCAGTGCTAGAGAAGGGATCGGGACAGGGGCCTACGAGCAGTACGTC.

The sample holds a few counts of this clonotype. V is TRBV10-3 and J is TRBJ2-3; D is tentatively TRBD1 or TRBD2 (5 bases each). V lost 11 bases to trimming and J lost 1 base, with 16 bases between them. CDR3 length: 14 residues. Germline-derived CDR1 and CDR2 are ENHRY and SYGVKD. The DNA for the CDR3 is TGTGCCTCGAGGGGAAGTATGGGCACAGATACGCAGTATTTT. As protein: CASRGSMGTDTQYF.

The table lists this clonotype with a few counts. Germline is not matched at one junction end, which may reflect a read error. The rearrangement uses TRBV7-2 and TRBJ1-2, with D possibly TRBD1 on 5 matching bases. This CDR3 has 11 residues. Germline V lookup: CDR1 SGHTA, CDR2 FQGNSA. CDR3 loop: CASSLSGPQSF. The DNA for the CDR3 is TGTGCCAGCAGCTTATCGGGGCCACAGTCCTTC.

The chain joins TRBV5-1 to TRBJ2-7, with 9 bases that match TRBD1. The V gene's germline CDR1 is SGHRS and CDR2 YFSETQ. With 0 bases clipped from V and 5 bases from J, the junction kept 3 bases outside the gene matches. This CDR3 spans 14 amino acids. The CDR3 DNA sequence: TGCGCCAGCAGCTTGGGTACAGGGGGCGACGAGCAGTACTTC. This sequence encodes CASSLGTGGDEQYF.

The chain links TRBV20-1 to TRBJ2-4; D is unclear. CDR3 length: 15 residues. Looked up from germline, CDR1 is DFQATT and CDR2 is SNEGSKA (reference sequence). Deletions cut 0 bases from V and 8 bases from J, with 17 bases between. The CDR3 spells CSARDMGRDQDIQYF. CDR3 nucleotides: TGCAGTGCTAGAGATATGGGCAGAGACCAGGACATTCAGTACTTC.

Many counts were recorded for this clonotype. This chain joins TRBV20-1 and TRBJ2-1, with TRBD2 matching 11 bases. The length of the CDR3 is 16 residues. Losses at the gene ends were 1 base for V and 4 bases for J; bases not matched to a gene: 6. Germline CDR1 is DFQATT and CDR2 is SNEGSKA (reference sequence). CDR3 region: CSARVGTSGSYNEQFF. As DNA, the CDR3 is TGCAGTGCTAGAGTGGGCACTAGCGGGAGTTACAATGAGCAGTTCTTC.

This clonotype was seen ten or more times. The chain couples TRBV5-1 to TRBJ2-7; possibly TRBD1 for D (5 bases). CDR3 length equals 14 residues. V lost 5 bases, J lost 2 bases, and 14 bases lay in between. Germline values: CDR1 SGHRS, CDR2 YFSETQ. CDR3 DNA: TGCGCCAGCAGTCGCGACAGTATACCCTACGAGCAGTACTTC. Translating it yields CASSRDSIPYEQYF.

This clonotype showed up just a few times. The chain recombines TRBV29-1 with TRBJ2-1; no definite D call. The CDR3 is made up of 13 amino acids. Germline-derived CDR1 and CDR2 are SQVTM and ANQGSEA. Trimming pared 0 bases from V and 2 bases from J, leaving 5 bases between. CDR3 sequence (DNA): TGCAGCGTTGAAGAGGTCCCCTACAATGAGCAGTTCTTC. Translation: CSVEEVPYNEQFF.